The T cell receptor (beta chain) described here comes from a study of shared T cell receptors in the human thymus. TCRdb's copy holds only in-frame clones and misses some; the assay was immunoSEQ multiplex PCR. The data contain 600,000 or so clones, 70% to 90% of them seen just once; the ten biggest clones take up about 0.0094%. Unmatched junction bases numbered 8, after V lost 3 bases and J lost 0 bases. The length of the CDR3 is 18 residues. Germline CDR1 and CDR2: MDHEN and SYDVKM. In addition, the sample was reused for a study of human thymus T cells. From that second work: Resections from corrective heart surgery provided thymus tissue. The authors found apparently biased V and J gene usage in thymic and blood repertoires. In unrelated individuals, thymic repertoires overlapped highly, according to related research.

Sequencing input: thymocytes. This TCR came from a boy in the first two years of life with a congenital heart defect. The chain has TRBV28 and TRBJ1-5, with 10 bases aligning to TRBD1. This CDR3 reads CASSLKDRGEYSNQPQHF. The CDR3, as DNA: TGTGCCAGCAGTTTGAAGGACAGGGGGGAATATAGCAATCAGCCCCAGCATTTT.